The TCR beta chain under discussion was sequenced for a study of CD8 T cells in Susac syndrome (dated by TCRdb to the late 2010s). For the wider study: The study used repertoire sequencing to test whether antigen drove CD8+ T cell activation and differentiation in Susac syndrome. Clonality of the CD8+ T cell repertoire was compared between more than 10 healthy donors, 14 Susac syndrome patients and 15 multiple sclerosis patients.

Peripheral blood CD8+ and CD4+ T cells from healthy donors, Susac syndrome patients and multiple sclerosis patients were profiled by high-throughput TCR beta sequencing. The multiple sclerosis controls were treatment-naive patients whose relapsing-remitting disease, either stable or active, fulfilled the revised McDonald criteria. Bulk CD8+ and CD4+ T cells were purified by magnetic negative isolation, while CD8+ TEMRA cells were enriched using FACS. Blood was collected in EDTA tubes and processed within 24 hours, with PBMCs isolated through density gradient centrifugation. PBMCs destined for TCR sequencing were cryopreserved in liquid nitrogen and later thawed in a 37 °C water bath. Purity of sorted or isolated CD4+, CD8+ and CD8+ TEMRA cells was at least 90%. CDR1 and CDR2 are read off the germline V gene as SQVTM and ANQGSEA. Trimming removed 1 base from V and 6 bases from J, leaving 9 bases between the germline ends. The CDR3 goes from the cysteine to the phenylalanine over 13 residues. The DNA shown is the 39-base CDR3, in frame from base 1.

Comment on this clonotype: Its antigen remains unidentified. Qualities for individual bases were not recorded, and no much larger clone is one base off.

RNA was extracted using the RNeasy kit, and roughly 0.5 to 1 microgram was reverse transcribed with random hexamers. TCR beta CDR3 regions were amplified with the immunoSEQ multiplex PCR assay covering 54 Vbeta and 13 Jbeta segments. PCR amplification bias was corrected by using a synthetic template baseline for primer optimization and computational correction. On the authors' methods: Reads were annotated to V, D and J genes per IMGT and analyzed with immunoSEQ Analyzer, keeping only productive sequences. Clonality was computed as one minus Shannon entropy normalized by log2 of the number of productive unique sequences. For each patient and control, public and private clones were evaluated within the 100 most prevalent clones. Clones were defined as Susac-specific when absent from the healthy and MS cohorts, from roughly 1,100 published viral clones and from other ImmuneACCESS disease sequences. TCRdb passed the public sequencing reads through fastp at Q25 and MiXCR, retaining productive beta sequences. For every CDR3 protein sequence, its rows merge into one entry that carries the most common genes and DNA. The V and J calls, along with clone size, are taken from TCRdb and not from the paper's own processing. Within this sample are around 180,000 distinct CDR3 sequences, with 85% to 95% of them counted one time only. The ten top clones hold around 0.15% of the sample.

Findings and caveats that apply to the study as a whole: The number of individuals in the TCR sequencing and HLA analysis was recognized as being relatively small.

The sequencing input was CD8+ T cells from PBMCs. The V and J segments used are TRBV29-1 and TRBJ2-2; the D gene is perhaps TRBD1, from 5 matching bases. The receptor's source is a human donor with multiple sclerosis. The DNA sequence reads TGCAGCGTTGAAGGTAGCAGGGCCGGGGAGCTGTTTTTT. It codes for CSVEGSRAGELFF.